This TCR beta chain originates from a study of blood T cell repertoires in COVID-19 (TCRdb year 2020). As for the study more broadly: The collaborator samples originated in the United States, Italy and Spain and spanned the acute and convalescent phases of COVID-19. The material from the prospective study consisted of cDNA or gDNA derived from T cells, B-cell-depleted T cells, or PBMCs. Deeply sampled blood TCRbeta repertoires from subjects exposed to, actively infected with, or recovered from COVID-19 were included in the dataset. The repertoires were made available in a free public database intended to serve as a resource for research on the immune response to SARS-CoV-2. Samples came from the ongoing ImmuneRACE study (first 160 participants) plus 1,254 subjects from 6 global collaborators. Nearly every sample came with metadata listing a de-identified subject ID, COVID-19 status, age in years and sex. Where available, HLA class I and class II types were taken from metadata supplied by the sample provider and were not determined by assay-based typing. What the research found in general, with its limitations: How much clinical and demographic metadata was included differed by source and by participant, and the metadata was provided uncurated.

This clone was seen just once. The specificity of this receptor is unknown. There are no base qualities to consult, and no much larger clone falls within one base. TCRbeta CDR3 regions were amplified from genomic DNA by means of the immunoSEQ Assay, a bias-controlled multiplex PCR. On the authors' methods: The number of nucleated cells in each sample was estimated from the amplification of reference gene primers within the assay. To quantify the absolute abundance of each unique TCRbeta CDR3 rearrangement, sequence reads were collapsed and filtered. For each sample, productive Simpson clonality was calculated as the square root of Simpson's diversity index over productive rearrangements. In TCRdb, the immuneACCESS table is reduced to in-frame sequences with V and J assigned. These tables do not hold every clone; where another copy was compared, an unresolved V gene accounts for under half, and the others remain unexplained. V and J calls and clone size follow that table, whereas D and trimming were derived from the DNA. This sample is represented by 55,000 to 65,000 clones; more than 75% of them were singletons. The top ten constitute about 6.9% of the sample.

Each collaborating institution followed its own protocols to collect whole blood in K2EDTA tubes. For TCRbeta analysis, collaborator samples were shipped as frozen whole blood, as isolated PBMCs, or as DNA extracted from either sample type. The clonotype was recovered from a man aged 60 to 69 with active or convalescent COVID-19. Sequenced: peripheral blood.

The CDR3 is CAISTGMGPETQYF. The nucleotides are TGTGCCATCAGTACAGGGATGGGACCGGAGACCCAGTACTTC. The chain employs TRBV10-3 and TRBJ2-5, with a tentative D gene TRBD1 over 6 matching bases. CDR3 length: 14 amino acids, cysteine to phenylalanine. Only the CDR3 portion is preserved as DNA: 42 bases, with reading frame beginning at the first base. Between the V and J ends, shortened by 5 bases and 5 bases respectively, the junction contains 15 bases. Sequences ENHRY (CDR1) and SYGVKD (CDR2) are obtained from the germline V gene.